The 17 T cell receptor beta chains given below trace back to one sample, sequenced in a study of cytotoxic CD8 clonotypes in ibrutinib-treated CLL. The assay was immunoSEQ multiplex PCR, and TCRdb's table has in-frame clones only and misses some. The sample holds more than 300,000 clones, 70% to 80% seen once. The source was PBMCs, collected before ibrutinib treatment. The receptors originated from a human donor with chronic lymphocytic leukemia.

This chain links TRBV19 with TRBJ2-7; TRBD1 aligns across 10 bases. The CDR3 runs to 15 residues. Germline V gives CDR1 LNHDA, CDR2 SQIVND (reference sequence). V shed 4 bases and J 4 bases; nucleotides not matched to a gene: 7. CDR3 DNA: TGTGCCAGTAGTAGAACGACAGGGGGCAGGTACGAGCAGTACTTC. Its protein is CASSRTTGGRYEQYF.

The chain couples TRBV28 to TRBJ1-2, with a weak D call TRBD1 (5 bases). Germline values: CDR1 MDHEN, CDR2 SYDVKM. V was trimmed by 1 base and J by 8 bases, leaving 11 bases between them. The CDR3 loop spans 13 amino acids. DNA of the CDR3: TGTGCCAGCAGTTTATTAAGGGGTTCGGGCTACACCTTC. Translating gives CASSLLRGSGYTF.

The CDR3 region is CASSPPTGNTIYF. DNA for the CDR3: TGTGCCAGCTCACCACCCACAGGAAACACCATATATTTT. The V call is TRBV18, the J call TRBJ1-3; D is uncertain. With 0 bases removed from V and 4 bases from J, the gap between germline ends came to 4 bases. Germline V gene sequence: CDR1 KGHSH, CDR2 LQKENI. The CDR3 spans 13 residues.

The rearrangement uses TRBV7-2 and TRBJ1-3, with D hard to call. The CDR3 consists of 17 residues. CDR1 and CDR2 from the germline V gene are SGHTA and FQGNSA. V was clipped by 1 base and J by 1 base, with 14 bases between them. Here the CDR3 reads CASSLVGGSSSGNTIYF. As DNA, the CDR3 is TGTGCCAGCAGCTTAGTAGGAGGCAGTTCTTCTGGAAACACCATATATTTT.

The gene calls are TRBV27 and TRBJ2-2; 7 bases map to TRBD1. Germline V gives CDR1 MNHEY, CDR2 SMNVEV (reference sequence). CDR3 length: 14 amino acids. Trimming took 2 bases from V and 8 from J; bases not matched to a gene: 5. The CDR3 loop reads CASSLLGTEGELFF. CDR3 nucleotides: TGTGCCAGCAGTTTACTAGGGACAGAGGGGGAGCTGTTTTTT.

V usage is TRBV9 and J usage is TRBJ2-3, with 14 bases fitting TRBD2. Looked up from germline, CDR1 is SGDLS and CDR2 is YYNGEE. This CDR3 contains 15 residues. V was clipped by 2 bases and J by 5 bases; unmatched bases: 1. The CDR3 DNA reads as TGTGCCAGCAGCGTGGGGACTAGCGGGAGAGATACGCAGTATTTT. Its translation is CASSVGTSGRDTQYF. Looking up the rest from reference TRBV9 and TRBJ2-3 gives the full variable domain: DSGVTQTPKHLITATGQRVTLRCSPRSGDLSVYWYQQSLDQGLQFLIQYYNGEERAKGNILERFSAQQFPDLHSELNLSSLELGDSALYFCASSVGTSGRDTQYFGPGTRLTVL.

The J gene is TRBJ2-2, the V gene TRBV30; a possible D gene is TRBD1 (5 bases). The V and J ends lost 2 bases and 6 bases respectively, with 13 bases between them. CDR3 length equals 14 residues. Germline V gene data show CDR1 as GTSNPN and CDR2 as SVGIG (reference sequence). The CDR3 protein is CAWSTGYSPGELFF. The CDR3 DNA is TGTGCCTGGAGTACAGGCTACTCTCCCGGGGAGCTGTTTTTT.

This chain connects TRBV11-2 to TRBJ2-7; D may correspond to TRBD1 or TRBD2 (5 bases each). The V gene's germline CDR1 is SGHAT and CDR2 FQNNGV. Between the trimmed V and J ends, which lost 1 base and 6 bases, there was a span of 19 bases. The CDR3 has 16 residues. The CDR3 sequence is CASSLGLSGDHLEQYF. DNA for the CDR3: TGTGCCAGCAGCTTAGGGCTAAGTGGGGACCATCTCGAGCAGTACTTC.

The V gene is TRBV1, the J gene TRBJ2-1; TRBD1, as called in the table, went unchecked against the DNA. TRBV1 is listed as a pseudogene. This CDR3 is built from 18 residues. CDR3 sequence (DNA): TGCACCAGCAGCCCCCAGGTCCGCCCGGGACAGGGGGCTTTTGAGCAGTTCTTC. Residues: CTSSPQVRPGQGAFEQFF.

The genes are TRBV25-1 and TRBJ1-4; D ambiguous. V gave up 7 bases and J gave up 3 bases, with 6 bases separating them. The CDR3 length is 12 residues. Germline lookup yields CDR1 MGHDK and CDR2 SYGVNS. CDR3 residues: CASNLANEKLFF. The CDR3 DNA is TGTGCCAGCAATCTCGCTAATGAAAAACTGTTTTTT.

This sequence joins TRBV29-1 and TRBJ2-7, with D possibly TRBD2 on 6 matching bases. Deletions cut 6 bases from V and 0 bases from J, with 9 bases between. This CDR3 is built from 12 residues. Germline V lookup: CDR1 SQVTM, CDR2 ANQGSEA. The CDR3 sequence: CSVIADSYEQYF. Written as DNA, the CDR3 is TGCAGCGTAATAGCGGACTCCTACGAGCAGTACTTC.

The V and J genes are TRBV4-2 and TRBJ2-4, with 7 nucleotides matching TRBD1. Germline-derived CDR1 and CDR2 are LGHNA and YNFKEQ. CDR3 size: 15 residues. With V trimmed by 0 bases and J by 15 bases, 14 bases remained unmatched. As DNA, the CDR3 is TGTGCCAGCAGCCAAGACTACCAACAGGGGCAAAAGGGGTACTTC. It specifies CASSQDYQQGQKGYF.

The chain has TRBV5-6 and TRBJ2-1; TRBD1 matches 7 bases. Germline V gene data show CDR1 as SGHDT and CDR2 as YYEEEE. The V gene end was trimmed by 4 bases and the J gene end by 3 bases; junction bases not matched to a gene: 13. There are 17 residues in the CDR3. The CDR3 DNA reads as TGTGCCAGCAGCCGAAGACGACAGGGCCTCCGCTACAATGAGCAGTTCTTC. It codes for CASSRRRQGLRYNEQFF.

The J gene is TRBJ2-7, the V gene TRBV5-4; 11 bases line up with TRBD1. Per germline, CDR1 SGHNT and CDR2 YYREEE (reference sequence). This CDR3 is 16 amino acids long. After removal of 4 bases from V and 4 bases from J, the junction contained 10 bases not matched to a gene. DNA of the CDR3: TGTGCCAGCAGCAAAGGGAAGGACAGGGGGCATTACGAGCAGTACTTC. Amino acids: CASSKGKDRGHYEQYF.

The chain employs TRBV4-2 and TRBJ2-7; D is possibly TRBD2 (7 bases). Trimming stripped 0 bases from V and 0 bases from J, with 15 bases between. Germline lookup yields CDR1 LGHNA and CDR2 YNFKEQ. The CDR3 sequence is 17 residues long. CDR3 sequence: CASSQEGGGLGSYEQYF. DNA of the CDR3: TGTGCCAGCAGCCAAGAGGGGGGGGGCCTGGGCTCCTACGAGCAGTACTTC.

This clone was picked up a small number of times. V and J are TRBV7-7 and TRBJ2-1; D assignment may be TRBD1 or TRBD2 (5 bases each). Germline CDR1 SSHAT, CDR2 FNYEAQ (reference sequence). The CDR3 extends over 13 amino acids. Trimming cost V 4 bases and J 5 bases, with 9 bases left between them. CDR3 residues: CASSSGTNNEQFF. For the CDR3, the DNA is TGTGCCAGCAGCTCGGGGACCAACAATGAGCAGTTCTTC.

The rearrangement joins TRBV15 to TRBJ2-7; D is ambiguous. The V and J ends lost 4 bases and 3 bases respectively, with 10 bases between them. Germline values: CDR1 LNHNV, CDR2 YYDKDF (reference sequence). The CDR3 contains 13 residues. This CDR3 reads CATSKEMDYEQYF. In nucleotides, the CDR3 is TGTGCCACCAGCAAAGAAATGGACTACGAGCAGTACTTC.